This TCR beta chain was captured in a study of blood T cell repertoires in COVID-19. Libraries were prepared by immunoSEQ multiplex PCR; TCRdb keeps only in-frame clonotypes and omits some of them. Of hundreds of thousands of clones listed, around nine tenths are singletons. Per the germline V gene, CDR1 is LGHDT and CDR2 is YNNKEL (reference sequence). V was shortened by 1 base and J by 2 bases, with 6 bases between the two germline ends. The CDR3 runs to 14 residues. Sequences were obtained from peripheral blood. This TCR was sampled from a woman aged 55-75 years who had recovered from COVID-19. The rearrangement joins TRBV3-1 (or the pseudogene TRBV3-2) to TRBJ1-3; no clear D. CDR3 DNA sequence: TGTGCCAGCAGCCAAGGACGGGCTGGAAACACCATATATTTT. Translated, it gives CASSQGRAGNTIYF.